One and the same sample provided the 11 T cell receptor beta chains below, sequenced in a study of Ad26.COV2.S vaccination and SARS-CoV-2 variants. Profiling relied on immunoSEQ multiplex PCR, and the TCRdb table lists in-frame clones only, not all of them. The sample has about 680,000 clones, roughly 90% seen once. Treatment: some 20 received Ad26.COV2.S at low or high dose, single or two shots; several received placebo; per-sample allocation not given. Collection of the samples took place on day 63 after the first injection of vaccine or placebo. The sequences come from peripheral blood, collected in a trial of Ad26.COV2.S vaccine versus placebo. The receptors stem from a person between 18 and 65 years old who received the Ad26.COV2.S COVID-19 vaccine or a placebo.

The chain employs TRBV5-1 and TRBJ1-1; no clear D gene. CDR1 and CDR2 from the germline V gene are SGHRS and YFSETQ. This CDR3 is built from 13 residues. The germline V and J ends were trimmed by 3 bases and 4 bases, with 10 bases remaining between them. DNA for the CDR3: TGCGCCAGCAGCTCCACTACGCCCACTGAAGCTTTCTTT. The encoded protein is CASSSTTPTEAFF.

The rearrangement uses TRBV5-1 and TRBJ1-2, with 7 bases identical to TRBD1. J was trimmed by 3 bases and V by 5 bases; bases with no gene match: 4. Germline CDR1 reads SGHRS; CDR2 reads YFSETQ. The CDR3 covers 13 residues. For the CDR3, the DNA is TGCGCCAGCAGTCGGGACAGCTACTATGGCTACACCTTC. It encodes CASSRDSYYGYTF.

The genes are TRBV4-1 and TRBJ1-2; 7 bases are shared with TRBD1. Germline CDR1 MGHRA, CDR2 YSYEKL. This CDR3 has 16 amino acids. V lost 3 bases, J lost 2 bases, and 9 bases stayed unmatched. CDR3 loop: CASSQQDRALNYGYTF. The CDR3 DNA sequence: TGCGCCAGCAGCCAGCAAGACAGGGCCTTAAACTATGGCTACACCTTC.

J is TRBJ2-3 and V is TRBV5-4, with 9 bases that match TRBD2. Per germline, CDR1 SGHNT and CDR2 YYREEE (reference sequence). Losses at the gene ends were 3 bases for V and 2 bases for J; bases not matched to a gene: 4. The length of the CDR3 is 15 residues. Here the CDR3 DNA reads TGTGCCAGCAGCTATAGCGGGAGCGCCACAGATACGCAGTATTTT. Residues: CASSYSGSATDTQYF. The variable domain in full, completed from reference TRBV5-4 and TRBJ2-3, reads ETGVTQSPTHLIKTRGQQVTLRCSSQSGHNTVSWYQQALGQGPQFIFQYYREEENGRGNFPPRFSGLQFPNYSSELNVNALELDDSALYLCASSYSGSATDTQYFGPGTRLTVL.

This chain connects TRBV27 to TRBJ2-7; 10 nucleotides agree with TRBD2. The CDR3 length is 18 residues. V shed 2 bases, J shed 4 bases, and the junction held 14 bases outside the gene matches. Germline V CDR1 and CDR2: MNHEY, SMNVEV (reference sequence). CDR3 region: CASSLHTSGELSDYEQYF. DNA for the CDR3: TGTGCCAGCAGTTTACATACTAGCGGGGAATTATCGGATTACGAGCAGTACTTC.

In its sample, this clone was seen many times. The chain couples TRBV7-9 to TRBJ2-2; the D gene is possibly TRBD2 (5 bases). The CDR3 has 14 residues. The germline V gene has CDR1 SEHNR and CDR2 FQNEAQ (reference sequence). Trimming removed 8 bases at V and 3 bases at J, with 13 bases between. The CDR3 region has the DNA TGTGCCAGCCGAGGGAGAGAGGACACCGGGGAGCTGTTTTTT. Encoded protein: CASRGREDTGELFF.

The V and J genes are TRBV3-1 (or the pseudogene TRBV3-2) and TRBJ1-2; the D gene is possibly TRBD1 (6 bases). This CDR3 is built from 14 residues. Trimming stripped 6 bases from V and 8 bases from J, with 19 bases between. Germline CDR1 reads LGHDT; CDR2 reads YNNKEL (reference sequence). The CDR3 nucleotides are TGTGCCAGCAGAGGTGGGGGGCAAAGGGACGGCTACACCTTC. Its translation: CASRGGGQRDGYTF.

The chain is built from TRBV6-5 and TRBJ2-7; 13 nucleotides align to TRBD2. CDR1 and CDR2 (germline): MNHEY, SVGAGI. The junction had 4 bases not matched to a gene; V was cut back by 2 bases and J by 6 bases. The CDR3 runs to 15 residues. In DNA, the CDR3 is TGTGCCAGCAGTTACCCCGGGACTAGCGGGGCCGAGCAGTACTTC. Translating gives CASSYPGTSGAEQYF.

The table lists this clone with a few counts. The chain has TRBV11-2 and TRBJ2-7; 11 bases are a match to TRBD1. The CDR3 is 15 residues long. The J segment lost 3 bases and the V segment lost 5 bases, leaving 6 bases of the junction unmatched. Germline CDR1 and CDR2: SGHAT and FQNNGV. The CDR3 reads CASSRRGQGDYEQYF. The CDR3 DNA reads TGTGCCAGCAGCCGGCGGGGACAGGGGGACTACGAGCAGTACTTC.

This CDR3 reads CASSPGTGLSYEQYF. In DNA form, the CDR3 reads TGTGCCAGCAGCCCAGGGACAGGTCTTTCCTACGAGCAGTACTTC. This chain joins TRBV5-5 and TRBJ2-7, with 8 bases aligning to TRBD1. CDR1 and CDR2 (germline): SGHKS, YYEKEE (reference sequence). CDR3 length: 15 residues. Losses at the gene ends were 4 bases for V and 1 base for J; bases not matched to a gene: 7.

The chain uses TRBV5-3 and TRBJ2-2, with 8 bases lining up with TRBD1. TRBV5-3 is labeled an ORF, and its function is uncertain. J lost 6 bases, V lost 4 bases, and 8 bases had no gene match. The CDR3 loop spans 15 amino acids. The DNA of the CDR3 is TGTGCCAGAAGCCCCGACAGGGGTGGGTCCGGGGAGCTGTTTTTT. It translates to CARSPDRGGSGELFF.